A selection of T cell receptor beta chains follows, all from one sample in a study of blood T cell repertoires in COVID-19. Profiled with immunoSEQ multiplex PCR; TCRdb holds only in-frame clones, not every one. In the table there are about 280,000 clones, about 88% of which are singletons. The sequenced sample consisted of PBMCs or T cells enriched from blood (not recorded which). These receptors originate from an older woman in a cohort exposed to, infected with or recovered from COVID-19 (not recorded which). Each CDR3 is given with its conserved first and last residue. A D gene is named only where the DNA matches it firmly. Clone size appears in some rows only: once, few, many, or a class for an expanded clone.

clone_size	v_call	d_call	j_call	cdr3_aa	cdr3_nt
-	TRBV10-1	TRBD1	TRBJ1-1	CASSEQGAGTEAFF	TGCGCCAGCAGTGAGCAGGGGGCCGGCACTGAAGCTTTCTTT
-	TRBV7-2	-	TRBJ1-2	CASSFTAAGPNYGYTF	TGTGCCAGCAGCTTCACGGCGGCAGGGCCGAACTATGGCTACACCTTC
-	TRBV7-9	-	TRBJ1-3	CASSSPAESTIYF	TGTGCCAGCAGCTCTCCGGCGGAGAGTACCATATATTTT
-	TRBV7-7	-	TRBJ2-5	CASSLLAVETQYF	TGTGCTAGCAGCTTACTGGCGGTGGAGACCCAGTACTTC
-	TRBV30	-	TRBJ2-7	CAWTPPSLGGNYEQYF	TGTGCCTGGACGCCCCCAAGCCTTGGAGGGAACTACGAGCAGTACTTC
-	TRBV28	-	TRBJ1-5	CASSFGGANELSQPQHF	TGTGCCAGCAGTTTCGGGGGGGCGAATGAGTTAAGTCAGCCCCAGCATTTT
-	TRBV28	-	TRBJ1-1	CASSPPRGTYTEAFF	TGTGCCAGCAGTCCCCCAAGAGGAACTTACACTGAAGCTTTCTTT
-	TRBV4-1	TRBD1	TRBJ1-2	CASSQDLRAGGDYGYTF	TGCGCCAGCAGCCAAGATCTAAGAGCAGGGGGCGACTATGGCTACACCTTC
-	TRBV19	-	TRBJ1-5	CASGGNSNQPQHF	TGTGCCAGTGGGGGGAATAGCAATCAGCCCCAGCATTTT
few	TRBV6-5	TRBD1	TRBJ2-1	CASSFLGQVHEQFF	TGTGCCAGCAGTTTCTTAGGACAGGTACATGAGCAGTTCTTC
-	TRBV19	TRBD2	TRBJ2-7	CATTIAGGPYEQYF	TGTGCCACCACAATAGCGGGAGGGCCCTACGAGCAGTACTTC
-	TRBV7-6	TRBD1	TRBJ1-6	CASNSGQGFSPLHF	TGTGCCAGCAACTCGGGACAGGGGTTTTCACCCCTCCACTTT
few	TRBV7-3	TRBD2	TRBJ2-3	CASSLFPSGSEATQYF	TGTGCCAGCAGCCTATTTCCTAGCGGGAGTGAGGCTACGCAGTATTTT
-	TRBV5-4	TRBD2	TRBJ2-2	CASSRDLSSGHTGELFF	TGTGCCAGCAGCCGTGACCTGTCTAGCGGGCACACCGGGGAGCTGTTTTTT
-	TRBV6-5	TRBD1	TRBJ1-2	CAGYRGSGFNGYTF	TGTGCCGGATACAGGGGGTCCGGCTTTAACGGCTACACCTTC
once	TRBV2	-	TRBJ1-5	CASRKQGQNNQPQHF	TGTGCCAGCAGGAAACAGGGCCAGAACAATCAGCCCCAGCATTTT
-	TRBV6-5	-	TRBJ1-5	CASRRDSNQPQHF	TGTGCCAGCCGCCGGGATAGCAATCAGCCCCAGCATTTT
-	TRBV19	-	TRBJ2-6	CASKVGGGGGANVLTF	TGTGCCAGTAAAGTGGGAGGAGGTGGTGGGGCCAACGTCCTGACTTTC
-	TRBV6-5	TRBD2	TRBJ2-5	CASSTLAGGEETQYF	TGTGCCAGCAGCACCTTAGCGGGGGGGGAGGAGACCCAGTACTTC
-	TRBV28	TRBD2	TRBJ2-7	CASSLGLAVSYEQYF	TGTGCCAGCAGTTTGGGACTAGCGGTCTCCTACGAGCAGTACTTC
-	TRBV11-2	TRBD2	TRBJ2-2	CASSFLASGKRGGELFF	TGTGCCAGCAGCTTTTTGGCTAGCGGGAAAAGGGGCGGGGAGCTGTTTTTT
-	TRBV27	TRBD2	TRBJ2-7	CASSLLQTSGIHEQYF	TGTGCCAGCAGTTTACTCCAGACTAGCGGGATCCACGAGCAGTACTTC
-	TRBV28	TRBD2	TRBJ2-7	CARNVAGATYEQYF	TGTGCCAGGAATGTAGCGGGGGCCACCTACGAGCAGTACTTC
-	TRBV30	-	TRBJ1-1	CAWMAGRNTEAFF	TGTGCCTGGATGGCAGGCCGGAACACTGAAGCTTTCTTT
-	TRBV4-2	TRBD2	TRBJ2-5	CASSQGLAVKEETQYF	TGTGCCAGCAGCCAAGGACTAGCGGTAAAGGAGGAGACCCAGTACTTC
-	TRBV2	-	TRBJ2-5	CASSGRGETQYF	TGTGCCAGCAGTGGAAGGGGCGAGACCCAGTACTTC
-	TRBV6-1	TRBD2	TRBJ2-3	CASSEGGAGLAGGPLTDTQYF	TGTGCCAGCAGTGAAGGGGGCGCGGGACTAGCGGGAGGGCCACTAACAGATACGCAGTATTTT
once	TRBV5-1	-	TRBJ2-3	CASSPDPRRLGVDTQYF	TGCGCCAGCAGCCCGGATCCGCGTCGACTAGGTGTAGATACGCAGTATTTT
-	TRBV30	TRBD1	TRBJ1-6	CAWGLTGSNSPLHF	TGTGCCTGGGGATTGACAGGGTCTAATTCACCCCTCCACTTT
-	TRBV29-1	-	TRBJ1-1	CSVSFDMNTEAFF	TGCAGCGTTTCGTTCGACATGAACACTGAAGCTTTCTTT
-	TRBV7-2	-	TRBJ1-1	CASSLIVQNTEAFF	TGTGCCAGCAGCTTAATCGTACAGAACACTGAAGCTTTCTTT
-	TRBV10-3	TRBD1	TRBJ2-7	CAISESHRGGSYEQYF	TGTGCCATCAGTGAGTCTCACAGGGGTGGCTCCTACGAGCAGTACTTC
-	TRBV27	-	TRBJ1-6	CASRPTLSSYNSPLHF	TGTGCCAGCAGACCGACTCTGAGCTCCTATAATTCACCCCTCCACTTT
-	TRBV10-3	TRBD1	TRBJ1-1	CAIRRQGTNTEAFF	TGTGCCATCAGACGACAGGGGACGAACACTGAAGCTTTCTTT
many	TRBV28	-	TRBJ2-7	CASSLLRSPYEQYF	TGTGCCAGCAGTTTGCTCAGGTCGCCTTACGAGCAGTACTTC
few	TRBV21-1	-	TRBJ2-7	CASPRLGYEQYF	TGTGCCAGCCCAAGGCTAGGTTACGAGCAGTACTTC
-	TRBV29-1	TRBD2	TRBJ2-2	CSVDGTSGLRAGELFF	TGCAGCGTTGATGGGACTAGCGGGTTACGCGCCGGGGAGCTGTTTTTT
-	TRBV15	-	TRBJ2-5	CATSVRQETQYF	TGTGCCACCAGCGTCCGTCAAGAGACCCAGTACTTC
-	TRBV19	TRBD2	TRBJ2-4	CASSGRGGKREGRAKNIQYF	TGTGCCAGTAGTGGGAGAGGTGGGAAGCGGGAGGGCCGGGCCAAAAACATTCAGTACTTC
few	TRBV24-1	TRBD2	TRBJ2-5	CATSGGLAGYQETQYF	TGTGCCACCAGTGGCGGACTAGCGGGATACCAAGAGACCCAGTACTTC
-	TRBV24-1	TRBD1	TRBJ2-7	CATSDTGAGQYF	TGTGCCACCAGTGATACAGGGGCCGGGCAGTACTTC
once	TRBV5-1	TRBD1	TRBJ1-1	CASSIRGTTEAFF	TGCGCCAGCAGCATCAGGGGGACCACTGAAGCTTTCTTT
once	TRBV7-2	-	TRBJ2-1	CASSLASVSEQFF	TGTGCCAGCAGCTTAGCCTCGGTGAGCGAGCAGTTCTTC
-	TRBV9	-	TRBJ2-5	CASTKGRHQETQYF	TGTGCCAGCACAAAGGGGCGGCACCAAGAGACCCAGTACTTC
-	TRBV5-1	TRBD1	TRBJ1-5	CASSLDRGDQPQHF	TGCGCCAGCAGCTTGGACAGGGGCGATCAGCCCCAGCATTTT
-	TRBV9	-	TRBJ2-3	CASSVGISQGATDTQYF	TGTGCCAGCAGCGTAGGAATTAGTCAGGGTGCCACAGATACGCAGTATTTT
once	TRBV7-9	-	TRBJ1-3	CASSLKQRYSGNTIYF	TGTGCCAGCAGCCTAAAGCAGAGGTACTCTGGAAACACCATATATTTT
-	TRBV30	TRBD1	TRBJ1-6	CASRDRPGIYNSPLHF	TGTGCCTCCCGGGACAGGCCCGGTATCTATAATTCACCCCTCCACTTT